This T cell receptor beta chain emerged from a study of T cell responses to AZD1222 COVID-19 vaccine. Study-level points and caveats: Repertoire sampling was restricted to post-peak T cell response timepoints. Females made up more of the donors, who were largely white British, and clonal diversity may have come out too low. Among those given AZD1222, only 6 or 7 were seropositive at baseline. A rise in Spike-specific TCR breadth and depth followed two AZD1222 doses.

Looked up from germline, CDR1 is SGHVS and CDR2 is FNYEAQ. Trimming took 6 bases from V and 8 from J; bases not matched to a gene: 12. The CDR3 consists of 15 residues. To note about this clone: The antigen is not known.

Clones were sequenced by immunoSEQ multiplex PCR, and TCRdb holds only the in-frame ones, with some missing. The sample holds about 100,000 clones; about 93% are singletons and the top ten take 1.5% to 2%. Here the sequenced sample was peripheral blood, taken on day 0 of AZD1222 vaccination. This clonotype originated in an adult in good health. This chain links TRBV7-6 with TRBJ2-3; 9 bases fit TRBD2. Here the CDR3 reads CASSFLAGMGSTQYF. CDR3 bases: TGTGCCAGCAGTTTTCTAGCGGGAATGGGAAGTACGCAGTATTTT.